This T cell receptor (beta chain) was retrieved from a study of control samples from healthy donors and cancer patients. Using immunoSEQ multiplex PCR, the repertoire was profiled, and TCRdb retains in-frame clones only, with some absent. The sample has approximately 150,000 clones; approximately 94% are singletons. This CDR3 region has 13 residues. The ends were cut back, 6 bases at V and 5 bases at J, with 16 bases in the middle. Per germline, CDR1 SQVTM and CDR2 ANQGSEA. Sequenced sample: blood. The sequence came from a man between 40 and 49 years old in good health. The V call is TRBV29-1, the J call TRBJ2-5; tentatively, D is TRBD1 (6 bases). CDR3 sequence (DNA): TGCAGCGTCTTGACAGGACCCCGGGAGACCCAGTACTTC. Protein: CSVLTGPRETQYF.